This T cell receptor (beta chain) was obtained from a study of CD8+CD57+ T cells in acquired aplastic anemia. Turning to the study itself: The DNA of sorted CD4+ and CD8+ cells averaged 3.2 ug. Study findings and constraints: Patients and controls shared 25 to 35 CD8+ CDR3 sequences, highly expressed in patients. Between patients and controls, CD8+ Simpson's diversity did not vary significantly.

This clonotype was picked up many times. Its antigen is unknown. Genomic DNA was employed as the template in profiling TCR beta VDJ and CDR3. Each CDR3 protein gets one entry after TCRdb re-called the reads with MiXCR. The table includes a few hundred thousand distinct CDR3 sequences, approximately 57% detected once. This CDR3 is built from 17 residues. V lost 7 bases, J lost 1 base, and 10 bases stayed unmatched. Germline loops: CDR1 MNHNS, CDR2 SASEGT. The TCR originated in a human donor with severe aplastic anemia or a healthy control (not recorded which). The sequencing input was sorted CD4+, CD8+, or CD8+CD57+ T cells (not recorded which) from PBMCs. The rearrangement joins TRBV6-1 to TRBJ2-3, with TRBD1 matching over 11 bases. The CDR3 DNA follows: TGTGCCAGCACCCCGGGACAGGGGGTTAAAGGCACAGATACGCAGTATTTT. It encodes CASTPGQGVKGTDTQYF.